This note documents a single T cell receptor (beta chain) sequence. Which antigen it targets is not known. No qualities accompany the bases; no much larger clone lies one base away. The data belong to a study. Sequences LGHNT (CDR1) and FRNRAP (CDR2) are obtained from the germline V gene. The CDR3, from cysteine to phenylalanine, totals 14 residues. Only CDR3 DNA is held: 42 bases, read in frame from base 1. V is clipped by 1 base and J by 6 bases, and the sequence between their germline boundaries is 12 bases long. Data came from an Illumina MiSeq. The public reads were quality trimmed at Q25 with fastp and then assembled into clones with MiXCR by TCRdb, keeping productive beta chains. CDR3 protein duplicates are merged, each entry listing the most common genes and DNA. The sample contains around 5,200 distinct CDR3 sequences, roughly 10% of them found a single time. 5.4% of the sample goes to the ten largest clones.

The chain uses TRBV12-5 and TRBJ1-1; a weak D assignment points to TRBD1 (6 bases agree). Sequenced input: CD4+ T cells from synovial fluid. The TCR comes from a human donor with rheumatoid arthritis. The CDR3 in this case is CASGLGPGVSEAFF. At the DNA level, the sequence is TGTGCTAGTGGTTTGGGGCCAGGGGTGTCTGAAGCTTTCTTT.